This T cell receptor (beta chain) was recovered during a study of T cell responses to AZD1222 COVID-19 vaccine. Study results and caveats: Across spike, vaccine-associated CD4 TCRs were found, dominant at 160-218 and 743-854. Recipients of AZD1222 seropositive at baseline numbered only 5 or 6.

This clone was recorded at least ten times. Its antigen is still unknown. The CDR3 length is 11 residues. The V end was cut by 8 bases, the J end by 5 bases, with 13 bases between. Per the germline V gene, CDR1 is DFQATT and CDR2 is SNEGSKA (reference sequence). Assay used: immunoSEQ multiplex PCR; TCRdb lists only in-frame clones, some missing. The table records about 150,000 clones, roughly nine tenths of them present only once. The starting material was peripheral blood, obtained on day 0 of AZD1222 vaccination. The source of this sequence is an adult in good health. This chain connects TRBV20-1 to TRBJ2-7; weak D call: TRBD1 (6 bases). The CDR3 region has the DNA TGCAGTATACAGGGTGTCAACGAGCAGTACTTC. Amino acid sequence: CSIQGVNEQYF.